The T cell receptor beta chain described here comes from a study of blood T cell repertoires in COVID-19 (TCRdb year 2020). Concerning the study at large: Samples from collaborators originated in the United States, Italy and Spain and spanned both the acute and convalescent phases of COVID-19. The prospective study material was composed of cDNA or gDNA derived from T cells, B-cell-depleted T cells, or PBMCs. The dataset comprised deeply sampled blood TCRbeta repertoires from subjects exposed to, actively infected with, or recovered from COVID-19. A freely available public database, intended as a resource for researchers studying the immune response to SARS-CoV-2, is where the repertoires were released. The samples were drawn from two sources: the first 160 participants of the ongoing ImmuneRACE study, and 1,000 to 1,500 subjects contributed by 6 global collaborators. Nearly every sample came with metadata listing a de-identified subject ID, COVID-19 status, age in years and sex. Where HLA class I and class II types were available, the types were taken from metadata supplied by the sample provider, not from assay-based typing. Broader findings and caveats from the paper: The amount of clinical and demographic metadata varied by source and participant and was provided uncurated.

The junction shows trimming of 5 bases on V and 5 bases on J, and the gene matches do not reach 12 bases of it. The CDR3 runs 17 residues from the cysteine to the phenylalanine. Solely the CDR3 DNA is kept, with 51 bases framed from the first base. The germline V gene (reference sequence) sets CDR1 to MNHEY and CDR2 to SMNVEV. In the prospective study, participants were 18 to 89 years old, resided in about two dozen geographic areas of the United States, and were enrolled through a virtual design. To assign participants to cohorts, the prospective study relied on clinical history that participants themselves reported in a screening survey and a study questionnaire. ImmuneRACE Cohort 3 recovered participants were defined by two consecutive negative NP/OP PCR tests, healthcare professional clearance, or symptom resolution. In the prospective study, whole blood, serum and a nasopharyngeal or oropharyngeal swab were collected from each participant by mobile phlebotomists. Participants in the prospective study had the option to provide additional blood draws and questionnaires over a roughly two-month period. Before DNA extraction, prospective study blood samples were shipped either frozen or at room temperature.

TCRbeta CDR3 regions were amplified from genomic DNA by means of the immunoSEQ Assay, a bias-controlled multiplex PCR. The study's processing was this. The number of nucleated cells in each sample was estimated from the amplification of reference gene primers within the assay. To quantify the absolute abundance of each unique TCRbeta CDR3 rearrangement, sequence reads were collapsed and filtered. For each sample, productive Simpson clonality was calculated as the square root of Simpson's diversity index over productive rearrangements. TCRdb limited this immuneACCESS table to in-frame rearrangements with V and J called. A share of clones is missing; checked studies link under half to unresolved V genes, and the rest is unexplained. The V and J calls and clone size are taken from that table; D and trimming were inferred from the DNA. For this sample the table gives a few hundred thousand clones, of which 85% to 90% were detected only once. Together, the top ten hold 1.9% of the sample.

As concerns this clone: Its target antigen remains unknown. It has no much larger one-base neighbor in the sample; base qualities were not kept.

The chain is assembled from TRBV27 and TRBJ2-1, and 10 junctional nucleotides match TRBD2. Sequenced: PBMCs or T cells enriched from blood (not recorded which). The clonotype originates from a woman aged 55-69 years who had recovered from COVID-19. At the DNA level, the sequence is TGTGCCAGCAGTAGGAAGTCTAGCGGGAGACCTAACAATGAGCAGTTCTTC. Translated, this is CASSRKSSGRPNNEQFF.